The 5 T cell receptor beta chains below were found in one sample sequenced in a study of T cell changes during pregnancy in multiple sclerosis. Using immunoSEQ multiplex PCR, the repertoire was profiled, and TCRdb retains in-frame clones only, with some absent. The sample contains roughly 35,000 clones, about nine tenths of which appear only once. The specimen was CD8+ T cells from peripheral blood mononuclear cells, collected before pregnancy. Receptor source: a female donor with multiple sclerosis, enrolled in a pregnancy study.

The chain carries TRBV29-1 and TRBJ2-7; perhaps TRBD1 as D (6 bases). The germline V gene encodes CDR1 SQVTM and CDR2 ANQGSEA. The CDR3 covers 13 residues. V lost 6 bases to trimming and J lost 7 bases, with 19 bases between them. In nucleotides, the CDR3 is TGCAGCGTAGCGGTGTCAGGGGTTGGGGAGCAGTACTTC. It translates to CSVAVSGVGEQYF.

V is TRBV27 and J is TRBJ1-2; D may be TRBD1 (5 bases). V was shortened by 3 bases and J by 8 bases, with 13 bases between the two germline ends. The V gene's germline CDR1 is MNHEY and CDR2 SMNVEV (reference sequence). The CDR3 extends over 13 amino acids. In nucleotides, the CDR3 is TGTGCCAGCAGTTTCGGGGGGTCAAGAGGCTACACCTTC. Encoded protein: CASSFGGSRGYTF.

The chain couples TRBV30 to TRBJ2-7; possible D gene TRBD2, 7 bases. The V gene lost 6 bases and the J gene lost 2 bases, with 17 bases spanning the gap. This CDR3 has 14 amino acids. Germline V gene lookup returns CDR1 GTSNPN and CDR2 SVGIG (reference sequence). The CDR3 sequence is CACSNEGGTYEQYF. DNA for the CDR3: TGTGCCTGCTCAAACGAGGGGGGGACCTACGAGCAGTACTTC.

The CDR3 sequence is CAWRQGKTQYF. The CDR3 coding sequence is TGTGCCTGGAGGCAGGGAAAGACCCAGTACTTC. The genes are TRBV30 and TRBJ2-5; tentative D call: TRBD1 (5 bases). Between the trimmed V and J ends, which lost 3 bases and 6 bases, there was a span of 8 bases. CDR1 and CDR2 (germline): GTSNPN, SVGIG (reference sequence). The CDR3 is 11 residues long. The variable domain in full, completed from reference TRBV30 and TRBJ2-5, reads SQTIHQWPATLVQPVGSPLSLECTVEGTSNPNLYWYRQAAGRGLQLLFYSVGIGQISSEVPQNLSASRPQDRQFILSSKKLLLSDSGFYLCAWRQGKTQYFGPGTRLLVL.

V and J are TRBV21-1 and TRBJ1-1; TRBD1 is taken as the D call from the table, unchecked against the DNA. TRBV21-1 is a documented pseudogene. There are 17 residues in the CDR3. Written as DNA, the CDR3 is TGTGCCAGCAGCAAAGTATACCGGACAAGGGGAATCGCTGAAGCTTTCTTT. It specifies CASSKVYRTRGIAEAFF.